This T cell receptor beta chain was documented in a study of cytomegalovirus exposure and HLA in healthy donors. Study-level points and caveats: Cytomegalovirus-associated status was assigned to about 150 TCR beta chains. Rarity marked most TCR sequences, yet some public TCRs occurred in many donors. In vitro testing confirmed three CMV-associated chains as specific for CMV antigens.

About this clone itself: The antigen remains unidentified.

The CDR3 length is 14 residues. J was trimmed by 5 bases and V by 2 bases; bases with no gene match: 5. From germline, CDR1 is SEHNR and CDR2 FQNEAQ (reference sequence). Some clones are missing from TCRdb's copy, which holds only in-frame ones; the method was immunoSEQ multiplex PCR. The sample consists of 100,000 or so clones, roughly 89% of them appearing once. Sequenced input: PBMCs. This sequence joins TRBV7-9 and TRBJ2-5; TRBD2 agrees at 7 bases. The receptor was isolated from a woman aged 25 to 39 in good health and CMV-seronegative. Here the CDR3 DNA reads TGTGCCAGCAGCTTACGCGGGAGTGGGGAGACCCAGTACTTC. Translating it yields CASSLRGSGETQYF.